Below are 10 T cell receptor beta chains sequenced from a single sample in a study of T cell responses to AZD1222 COVID-19 vaccine. Repertoires were generated with immunoSEQ multiplex PCR, while TCRdb's copy carries only in-frame clones and drops some. The data hold 150,000 to 160,000 clones, with more than 90% observed a single time. Sequencing used peripheral blood, obtained 28 days after the second AZD1222 dose. These receptors all stem from an adult who received the AZD1222 COVID-19 vaccine.

The chain carries TRBV5-1 and TRBJ2-7; 11 bases align to TRBD2. Germline trimming cut 2 bases from V and 6 bases from J; bases unmatched to any gene: 4. Germline assignment: CDR1 SGHRS and CDR2 YFSETQ. This CDR3 spans 14 amino acids. CDR3 loop: CASSFQTSGVEQYF. CDR3 DNA sequence: TGCGCCAGCAGCTTCCAGACTAGCGGGGTCGAGCAGTACTTC.

CDR3 sequence (DNA): TGTGCCAGCAGTGCCGGGACAGGGATTCATGGCTACACCTTC. Protein product: CASSAGTGIHGYTF. This rearrangement joins TRBV25-1 to TRBJ1-2, with TRBD1 matching 9 bases. The CDR3 covers 14 residues. V dropped 4 bases and J dropped 6; count of bases not matched to a gene: 6. CDR1 and CDR2 from the germline V gene are MGHDK and SYGVNS.

The CDR3 sequence: CASSWTGYEQYF. The CDR3 nucleotides read TGTGCCAGCAGCTGGACAGGGTACGAGCAGTACTTC. The gene calls are TRBV7-9 and TRBJ2-7, with 8 positions matching TRBD1. CDR3 length equals 12 residues. Trimming removed 4 bases from V and 4 bases from J; junction bases left unmatched: 0. The germline CDR1 and CDR2 sequences are SEHNR and FQNEAQ (reference sequence).

The chain recombines TRBV5-1 with TRBJ2-7; the D is unclear. CDR1 and CDR2 from the germline V gene are SGHRS and YFSETQ. Trimming left V 5 bases short and J 4 bases short, with 13 bases between. There are 13 residues in the CDR3. In nucleotides, the CDR3 is TGCGCCAGCAGTATATCACCAAAATACGAGCAGTACTTC. As protein: CASSISPKYEQYF.

The genes are TRBV5-5 and TRBJ1-5; no clear D gene. V lost 0 bases and J 3 bases, leaving 10 bases between the germline ends. Germline values: CDR1 SGHKS, CDR2 YYEKEE (reference sequence). The CDR3 has 15 residues. The CDR3 nucleotides read TGTGCCAGCAGCTTGGGGAACAGTTACAATCAGCCCCAGCATTTT. Translated: CASSLGNSYNQPQHF. Full variable domain (remainder filled in from reference TRBV5-5 and TRBJ1-5): DAGVTQSPTHLIKTRGQQVTLRCSPISGHKSVSWYQQVLGQGPQFIFQYYEKEERGRGNFPDRFSARQFPNYSSELNVNALLLGDSALYLCASSLGNSYNQPQHFGDGTRLSIL.

The CDR3 loop is CASSHGTGNSPLHF. The CDR3 coding sequence is TGCGCCAGCAGCCACGGGACAGGGAATTCACCCCTCCACTTT. This chain connects TRBV5-1 to TRBJ1-6; TRBD1 matches at 9 bases. From germline, CDR1 is SGHRS and CDR2 YFSETQ. This CDR3 region has 14 residues. The ends lost 4 bases at V and 7 bases at J; junction bases unmatched: 3.

The chain couples TRBV28 to TRBJ1-1; 8 positions agree with TRBD1. Germline loops: CDR1 MDHEN, CDR2 SYDVKM. The CDR3 totals 15 residues. Trimming removed 1 base from V and 3 bases from J; junction bases left unmatched: 4. The DNA of the CDR3 is TGTGCCAGCAGTTTATACAGGGGGTTGGACACTGAAGCTTTCTTT. Amino acids: CASSLYRGLDTEAFF.

This clone came up a few times. The rearrangement uses TRBV28 and TRBJ1-5, with D uncertain. This CDR3 is built from 13 residues. Germline CDR1 reads MDHEN; CDR2 reads SYDVKM. V was trimmed by 1 base and J by 6 bases, leaving 7 bases between them. CDR3 protein: CASSLYPLQPQHF. CDR3 DNA sequence: TGTGCCAGCAGTTTATATCCACTTCAGCCCCAGCATTTT.

V is TRBV25-1 and J is TRBJ2-3; D is possibly TRBD1 (5 bases). The CDR3 runs to 15 residues. The V end was cut by 7 bases, the J end by 0 bases, with 14 bases between. Germline V gene data show CDR1 as MGHDK and CDR2 as SYGVNS. The CDR3, as DNA: TGTGCCAGCACCCGGGCTGACAGAAGCACAGATACGCAGTATTTT. Amino acid sequence: CASTRADRSTDTQYF.

The gene calls are TRBV19 and TRBJ1-1, with 10 bases identical to TRBD1. V shed 4 bases, J shed 4 bases, and the junction held 6 bases outside the gene matches. This CDR3 is built from 15 residues. From germline, CDR1 is LNHDA and CDR2 SQIVND (reference sequence). The DNA of the CDR3 is TGTGCCAGTAGTACAGGACAGGGGGGGTTCACTGAAGCTTTCTTT. Protein product: CASSTGQGGFTEAFF.